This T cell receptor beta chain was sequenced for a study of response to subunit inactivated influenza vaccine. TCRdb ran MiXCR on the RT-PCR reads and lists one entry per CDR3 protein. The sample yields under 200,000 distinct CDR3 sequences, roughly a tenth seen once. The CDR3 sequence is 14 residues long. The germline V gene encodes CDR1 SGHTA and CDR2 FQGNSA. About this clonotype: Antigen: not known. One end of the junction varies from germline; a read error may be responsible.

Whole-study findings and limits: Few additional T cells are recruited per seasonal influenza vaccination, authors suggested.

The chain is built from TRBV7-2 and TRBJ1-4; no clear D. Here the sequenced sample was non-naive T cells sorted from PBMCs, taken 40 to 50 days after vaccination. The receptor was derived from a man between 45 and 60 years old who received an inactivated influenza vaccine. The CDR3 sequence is CVSSPGPLNEKLFF. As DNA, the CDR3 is TGTGTCAGCAGCCCCGGACCTCTTAATGAAAAACTGTTTTTT. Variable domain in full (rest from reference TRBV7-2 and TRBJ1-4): GAGVSQSPSNKVTEKGKDVELRCDPISGHTALYWYRQSLGQGLEFLIYFQGNSAPDKSGLPSDRFSAERTGGSVSTLTIQRTQQEDSAVYLCVSSPGPLNEKLFFGSGTQLSVL.